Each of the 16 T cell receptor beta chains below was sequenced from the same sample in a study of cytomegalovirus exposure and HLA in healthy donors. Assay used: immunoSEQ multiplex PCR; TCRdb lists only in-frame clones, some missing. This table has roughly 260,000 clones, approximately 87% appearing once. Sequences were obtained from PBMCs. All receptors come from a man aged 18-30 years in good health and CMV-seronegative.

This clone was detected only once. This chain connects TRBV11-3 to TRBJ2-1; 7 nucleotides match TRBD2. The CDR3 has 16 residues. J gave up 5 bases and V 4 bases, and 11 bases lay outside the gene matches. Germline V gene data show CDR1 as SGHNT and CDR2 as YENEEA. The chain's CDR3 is CASSSPGEGKNNEQFF. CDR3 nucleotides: TGTGCCAGCAGCTCCCCGGGGGAGGGGAAAAACAATGAGCAGTTCTTC.

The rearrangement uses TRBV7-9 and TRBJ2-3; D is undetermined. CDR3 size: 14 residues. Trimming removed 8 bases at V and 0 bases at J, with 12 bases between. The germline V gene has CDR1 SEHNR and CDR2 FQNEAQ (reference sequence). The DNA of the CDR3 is TGTGCCAGCTCCCCCGTTAGTAGCACAGATACGCAGTATTTT. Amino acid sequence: CASSPVSSTDTQYF.

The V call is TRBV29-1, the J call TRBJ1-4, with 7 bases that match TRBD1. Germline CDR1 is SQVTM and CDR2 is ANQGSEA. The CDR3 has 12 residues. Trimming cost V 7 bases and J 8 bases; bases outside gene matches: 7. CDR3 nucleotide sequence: TGCAGCGCAAGGGGGCTGGAAGAAAAACTGTTTTTT. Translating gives CSARGLEEKLFF.

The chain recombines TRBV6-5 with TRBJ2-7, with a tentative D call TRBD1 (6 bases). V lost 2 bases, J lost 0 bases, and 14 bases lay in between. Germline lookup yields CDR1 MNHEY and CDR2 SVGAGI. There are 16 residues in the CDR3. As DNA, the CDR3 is TGTGCCAGCAGTTACCCAGGGGCGAAAAACTCCTACGAGCAGTACTTC. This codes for CASSYPGAKNSYEQYF.

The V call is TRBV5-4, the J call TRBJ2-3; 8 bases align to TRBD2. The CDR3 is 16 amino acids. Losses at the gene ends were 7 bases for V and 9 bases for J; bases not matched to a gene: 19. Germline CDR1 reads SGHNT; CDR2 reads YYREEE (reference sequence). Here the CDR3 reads CASGDWDREGRDTQYF. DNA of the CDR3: TGTGCCAGCGGGGATTGGGACCGGGAGGGTCGAGACACGCAGTATTTT.

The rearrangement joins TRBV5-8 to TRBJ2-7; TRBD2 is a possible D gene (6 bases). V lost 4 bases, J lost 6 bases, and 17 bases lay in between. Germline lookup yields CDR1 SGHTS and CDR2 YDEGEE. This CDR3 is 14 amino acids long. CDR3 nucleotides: TGTGCCAGCAGCGAGAGACTAGGAAGGAGCGAGCAGTACTTC. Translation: CASSERLGRSEQYF. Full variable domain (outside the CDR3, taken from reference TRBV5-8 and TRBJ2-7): EAGVTQSPTHLIKTRGQQATLRCSPISGHTSVYWYQQALGLGLQFLLWYDEGEERNRGNFPPRFSGRQFPNYSSELNVNALELEDSALYLCASSERLGRSEQYFGPGTRLTVT.

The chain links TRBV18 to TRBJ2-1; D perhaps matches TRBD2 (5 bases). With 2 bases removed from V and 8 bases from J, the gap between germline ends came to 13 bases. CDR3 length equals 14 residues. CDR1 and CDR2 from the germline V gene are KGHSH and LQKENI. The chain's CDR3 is CASSPMVLVHEQFF. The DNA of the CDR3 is TGTGCCAGCTCACCAATGGTACTAGTCCATGAGCAGTTCTTC.

This CDR3 is CASSFDYRGRDTEAFF. The CDR3 nucleotides are TGTGCCAGCAGTTTTGATTACAGGGGGCGCGATACTGAAGCTTTCTTT. The V call is TRBV6-5, the J call TRBJ1-1; 9 nucleotides agree with TRBD1. Trimming took 4 bases from V and 5 from J; bases not matched to a gene: 11. There are 16 residues in the CDR3. Germline V gene lookup returns CDR1 MNHEY and CDR2 SVGAGI.

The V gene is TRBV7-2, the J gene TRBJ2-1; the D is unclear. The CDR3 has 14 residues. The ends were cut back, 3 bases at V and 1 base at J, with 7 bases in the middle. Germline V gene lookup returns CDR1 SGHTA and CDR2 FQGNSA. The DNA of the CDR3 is TGTGCCAGCAGCTTTCTAGTATCCTACAATGAGCAGTTCTTC. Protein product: CASSFLVSYNEQFF.

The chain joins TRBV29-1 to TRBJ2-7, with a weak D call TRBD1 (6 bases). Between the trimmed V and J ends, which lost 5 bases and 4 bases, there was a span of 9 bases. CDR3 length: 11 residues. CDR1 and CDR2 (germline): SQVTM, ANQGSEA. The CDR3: CSVQQGYEQYF. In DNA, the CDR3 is TGCAGCGTTCAACAGGGTTACGAGCAGTACTTC.

The CDR3 loop is CASSAAGWQRGYTF. DNA of the CDR3: TGTGCCAGCAGTGCTGCTGGGTGGCAGCGTGGCTACACCTTC. The V and J genes are TRBV2 and TRBJ1-2; no clear D gene. Germline V lookup: CDR1 SNHLY, CDR2 FYNNEI. Trimming removed 4 bases from V and 7 bases from J, with 16 bases in between. The length of the CDR3 is 14 residues.

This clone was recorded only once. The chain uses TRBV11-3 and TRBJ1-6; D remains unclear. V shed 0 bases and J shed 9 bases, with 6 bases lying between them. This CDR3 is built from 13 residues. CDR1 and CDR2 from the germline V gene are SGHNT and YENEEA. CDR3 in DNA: TGTGCCAGCAGCTTAGAGTCGAGTTCACCCCTCCACTTT. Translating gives CASSLESSSPLHF.

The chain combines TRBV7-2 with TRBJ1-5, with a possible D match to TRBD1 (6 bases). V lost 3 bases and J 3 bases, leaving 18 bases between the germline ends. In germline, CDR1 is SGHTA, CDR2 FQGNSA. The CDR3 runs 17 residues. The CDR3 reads CASSLDPGRTDNQPQHF. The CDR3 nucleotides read TGTGCCAGCAGCTTGGACCCTGGCCGGACAGACAATCAGCCCCAGCATTTT. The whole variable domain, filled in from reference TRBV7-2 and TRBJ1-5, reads GAGVSQSPSNKVTEKGKDVELRCDPISGHTALYWYRQSLGQGLEFLIYFQGNSAPDKSGLPSDRFSAERTGGSVSTLTIQRTQQEDSAVYLCASSLDPGRTDNQPQHFGDGTRLSIL.

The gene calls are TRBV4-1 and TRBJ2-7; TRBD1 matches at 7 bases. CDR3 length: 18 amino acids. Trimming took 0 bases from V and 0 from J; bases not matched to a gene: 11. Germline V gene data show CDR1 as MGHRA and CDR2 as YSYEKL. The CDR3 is CASSQDLGLGTVSYEQYF. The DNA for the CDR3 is TGCGCCAGCAGCCAAGATCTGGGCCTCGGGACAGTCTCCTACGAGCAGTACTTC.

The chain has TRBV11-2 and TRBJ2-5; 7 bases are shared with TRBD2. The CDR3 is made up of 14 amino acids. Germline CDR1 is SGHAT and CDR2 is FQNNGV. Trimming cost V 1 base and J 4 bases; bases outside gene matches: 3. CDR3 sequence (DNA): TGTGCCAGCAGCTTAGCGGGGAGGGCAGAGACCCAGTACTTC. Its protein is CASSLAGRAETQYF.

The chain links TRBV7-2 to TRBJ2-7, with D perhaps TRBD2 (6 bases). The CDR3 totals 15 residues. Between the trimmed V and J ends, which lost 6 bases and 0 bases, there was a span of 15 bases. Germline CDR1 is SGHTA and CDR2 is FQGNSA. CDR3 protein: CASSSRRDSSYEQYF. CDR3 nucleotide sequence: TGTGCCAGCAGTAGCCGACGGGACTCCTCCTACGAGCAGTACTTC.